This passage covers 10 T cell receptor beta chains from one sample sequenced in a study of cytomegalovirus exposure and HLA in healthy donors. PCR used 60 Vbeta primers and 13 Jbeta primers. Clones were read by immunoSEQ multiplex PCR, and TCRdb kept only the in-frame ones, dropping some. This sample has roughly 190,000 clones, with about four fifths found just once. The sequencing input was PBMCs. The receptors here all came from a female donor in good health and CMV-seronegative.

This chain connects TRBV11-3 to TRBJ1-2; 8 nucleotides line up with TRBD1. Germline V gives CDR1 SGHNT, CDR2 YENEEA. V lost 5 bases, J lost 0 bases, and 2 bases stayed unmatched. The CDR3 extends over 14 amino acids. The CDR3 loop reads CASSRDRSNYGYTF. For the CDR3, the DNA is TGTGCCAGCAGCCGGGACAGGTCTAACTATGGCTACACCTTC.

This clone was detected a few times. V usage is TRBV6-4 and J usage is TRBJ2-3, with 7 bases lining up with TRBD1. The J segment lost 2 bases and the V segment lost 2 bases, leaving 1 base of the junction unmatched. The CDR3 length is 14 residues. Germline CDR1 is MRHNA and CDR2 is SNTAGT. The chain's CDR3 is CASSDRGLTDTQYF. The CDR3 nucleotides are TGTGCCAGCAGTGACAGGGGGCTCACAGATACGCAGTATTTT.

The chain couples TRBV29-1 to TRBJ2-2; 12 bases are a match to TRBD1. Germline values: CDR1 SQVTM, CDR2 ANQGSEA. Trimming at V came to 4 bases and at J to 8 bases, leaving 5 bases not matched to a gene. The CDR3 consists of 14 residues. CDR3 sequence: CSVAGDRGLGELFF. The CDR3 coding sequence is TGCAGCGTTGCCGGGGACAGGGGGCTAGGGGAGCTGTTTTTT.

This clone was counted only a few times. The chain combines TRBV2 with TRBJ1-1; D gene unclear. Germline V CDR1 and CDR2: SNHLY, FYNNEI. The germline V and J ends were trimmed by 4 bases and 8 bases, with 20 bases remaining between them. The CDR3 runs to 15 residues. The CDR3 loop reads CASSGRNGWQPEAFF. CDR3 nucleotides: TGTGCCAGCAGTGGCCGAAACGGGTGGCAGCCCGAAGCTTTCTTT.

This sequence joins TRBV5-6 and TRBJ1-5; TRBD1 is a possible D gene (6 bases). The CDR3 is 15 amino acids. Germline lookup yields CDR1 SGHDT and CDR2 YYEEEE. Trimming shortened V by 0 bases and J by 5 bases, and 12 bases separated the two germline ends. The CDR3 region is CASSLAGQTHQPQHF. For the CDR3, the DNA is TGTGCCAGCAGCTTGGCCGGACAGACACATCAGCCCCAGCATTTT.

This clone was seen only a few times. This chain joins TRBV5-6 and TRBJ2-3, with 11 nucleotides matching TRBD2. CDR3 size: 19 residues. Germline CDR1 SGHDT, CDR2 YYEEEE. J gave up 4 bases and V 3 bases, and 16 bases lay outside the gene matches. CDR3 in DNA: TGTGCCAGCAGCTCGACCCCCTCGCTAGCGGGAGGCGCCCCAGATACGCAGTATTTT. It is translated as CASSSTPSLAGGAPDTQYF.

Notes on this clone: One junction end does not reproduce the germline sequence, and a read error may be involved. The chain recombines TRBV11-3 with TRBJ2-3; D perhaps matches TRBD1 (6 bases). The CDR3 totals 19 residues. Germline assignment: CDR1 SGHNT and CDR2 YENEEA. CDR3 in amino acids: CASSLDPDRWVAGTDAQYF. Written as DNA, the CDR3 is TGTGCCAGCAGCTTAGATCCGGACAGATGGGTGGCCGGCACAGATGCGCAGTATTTT.

The chain employs TRBV27 and TRBJ1-6; 7 nucleotides line up with TRBD1. The V gene's germline CDR1 is MNHEY and CDR2 SMNVEV (reference sequence). The CDR3 contains 17 residues. Trimming removed 2 bases from V and 10 bases from J; junction bases left unmatched: 14. CDR3 sequence (DNA): TGTGCCAGCAGTTTAGGACGACAGGGCCGTCAAGGGTCACCCCTCCACTTT. Residues: CASSLGRQGRQGSPLHF.

The CDR3 is CASSQTGTGGYTF. In DNA, the CDR3 is TGCGCCAGCAGCCAAACGGGGACAGGTGGCTACACCTTC. The V call is TRBV4-1, the J call TRBJ1-2; 8 bases match TRBD1. Germline V lookup: CDR1 MGHRA, CDR2 YSYEKL. V lost 2 bases and J lost 7; bases outside the gene matches: 3. The CDR3 is 13 residues long.

The chain joins TRBV7-2 to TRBJ2-3; tentative D call: TRBD1 (5 bases). The CDR3 runs to 15 residues. Trimming removed 2 bases from V and 6 bases from J, with 15 bases in between. Germline loops: CDR1 SGHTA, CDR2 FQGNSA. The CDR3 nucleotides are TGTGCCAGCAGCTTATCCCTCGGAAAGGGGGATACGCAGTATTTT. Translating gives CASSLSLGKGDTQYF.